This T cell receptor (beta chain) comes out of a study of liver allograft versus peripheral blood T cells. Whole-study context: Recipients' peripheral blood T cell receptor repertoires were compared with those in transplanted livers. Study-level findings and limits: Repertoires found inside liver allografts reportedly differed from T cell receptor repertoires in peripheral blood.

Germline V CDR1 and CDR2: WSHSY, SAAADI. The CDR3 has 16 residues. Unmatched junction bases numbered 6, after V lost 8 bases and J lost 3 bases. This clonotype was seen only a few times. Its target is not known. TCRdb reprocessed the reads with MiXCR, giving one entry per CDR3 protein. Among approximately 13,000 distinct CDR3 sequences listed, under 30% were seen once. The sequence derives from a human patient who had a liver transplant. Some T cells may have originated in the graft donor. J is TRBJ2-2 and V is TRBV10-2, with 13 bases that match TRBD2. For the CDR3, the DNA is TGCGCCAGCCGGACTAGCGGGAGTAGGGACACCGGGGAGCTGTTTTTT. It codes for CASRTSGSRDTGELFF.